These 26 T cell receptor beta chains originate from one sample sequenced in a study of shared clonotypes between healthy human individuals. Sequenced by immunoSEQ multiplex PCR; TCRdb stores in-frame clones only, minus some. The repertoire has 2,500,000 or so clones, around nine tenths of them found once; the top ten carry under 0.15%. Sequences were obtained from naive CD4+ T cells sorted from blood. The subset was: CD45RA+ positively selected. The receptors shown here come from a man younger than 35 in good health.

The chain has TRBV19 and TRBJ1-1; D gene ambiguous. Germline V gene sequence: CDR1 LNHDA, CDR2 SQIVND (reference sequence). This CDR3 comprises 13 residues. V was cut by 4 bases and J by 5 bases, with 11 bases left in between. The DNA of the CDR3 is TGTGCCAGTAGTAAAAGGGAGGTGACTGAAGCTTTCTTT. It translates to CASSKREVTEAFF.

This chain joins TRBV15 and TRBJ1-5; D is unclear. V lost 0 bases and J lost 0, with 15 bases in between. The CDR3 consists of 18 residues. The germline V gene has CDR1 LNHNV and CDR2 YYDKDF (reference sequence). For the CDR3, the DNA is TGTGCCACCAGCAGAGATCAAAGTGGCCAAATTAGCAATCAGCCCCAGCATTTT. Translating it yields CATSRDQSGQISNQPQHF. Complete variable domain (other parts from reference TRBV15 and TRBJ1-5): DAMVIQNPRYQVTQFGKPVTLSCSQTLNHNVMYWYQQKSSQAPKLLFHYYDKDFNNEADTPDNFQSRRPNTSFCFLDIRSPGLGDTAMYLCATSRDQSGQISNQPQHFGDGTRLSIL.

The V gene is TRBV15, the J gene TRBJ2-3; no firm D call. Trimming pared 1 base from V and 2 bases from J, leaving 19 bases between. The CDR3 runs to 18 residues. Germline CDR1 is LNHNV and CDR2 is YYDKDF (reference sequence). CDR3 region: CATSRGLLSPLFTDTQYF. The CDR3, as DNA: TGTGCCACCAGCAGAGGTCTCCTGAGCCCCCTCTTCACAGATACGCAGTATTTT.

The rearrangement uses TRBV6-6 and TRBJ1-1; maybe TRBD1 (5 bases). This CDR3 spans 15 amino acids. V shed 2 bases and J shed 5 bases, with 15 bases lying between them. Germline V gene lookup returns CDR1 MNHNY and CDR2 SVGAGI (reference sequence). The CDR3 DNA is TGTGCCAGCAGTTACGGGAGGAACAAGGGGACTGAAGCTTTCTTT. Its translation is CASSYGRNKGTEAFF.

The chain links TRBV19 to TRBJ1-2; a possible D gene is TRBD1 (5 bases). The germline V and J ends were trimmed by 7 bases and 7 bases, with 28 bases remaining between them. Germline CDR1 is LNHDA and CDR2 is SQIVND (reference sequence). The CDR3 totals 17 residues. This CDR3 is CASTSMALGAGVAGYTF. CDR3 sequence (DNA): TGTGCCAGTACCTCAATGGCCCTCGGGGCTGGAGTGGCTGGCTACACCTTC.

For this clone: One end of the junction is discordant with germline, which a read error may explain. This sequence joins TRBV19 and TRBJ1-2; 8 bases align to TRBD1. In germline, CDR1 is LNHDA, CDR2 SQIVND (reference sequence). The length of the CDR3 is 15 residues. CDR3 DNA: TGTGCCAGTAGTATAAATGATGCCCCCGGGACAGGATTATCTTTC. Protein product: CASSINDAPGTGLSF. The variable domain in full, with the rest retrieved from reference TRBV19 and TRBJ1-2, is DGGITQSPKYLFRKEGQNVTLSCEQNLNHDAMYWYRQDPGQGLRLIYYSQIVNDFQKGDIAEGYSVSREKKESFPLTVTSAQKNPTAFYLCASSINDAPGTGLSFGSGTRLTVV.

The chain is built from TRBV28 and TRBJ1-2; D call uncertain. The CDR3 extends over 14 amino acids. Trimming left V 2 bases short and J 8 bases short, with 15 bases between. CDR1 MDHEN and CDR2 SYDVKM come from the germline V gene. CDR3 nucleotides: TGTGCCAGCAGTTTAGGGTCGTCCAGTAGGGGCTACACCTTC. Its translation: CASSLGSSSRGYTF.

The V and J genes are TRBV2 and TRBJ2-5; 9 bases align to TRBD1. After removal of 2 bases from V and 3 bases from J, the junction contained 13 bases not matched to a gene. The V gene's germline CDR1 is SNHLY and CDR2 FYNNEI. This CDR3 is 18 amino acids long. Here the CDR3 DNA reads TGTGCCAGCAGTGAATTGGACAGGGGCGCGGGTAGAAAAGAGACCCAGTACTTC. Translating it yields CASSELDRGAGRKETQYF. Full variable domain (outside the CDR3, taken from reference TRBV2 and TRBJ2-5): EPEVTQTPSHQVTQMGQEVILRCVPISNHLYFYWYRQILGQKVEFLVSFYNNEISEKSEIFDDQFSVERPDGSNFTLKIRSTKLEDSAMYFCASSELDRGAGRKETQYFGPGTRLLVL.

This rearrangement joins TRBV5-1 to TRBJ1-3; maybe TRBD1 (5 bases). The CDR3 has 16 residues. Trimming removed 0 bases from V and 4 bases from J, with 14 bases in between. The germline V gene encodes CDR1 SGHRS and CDR2 YFSETQ. Written as DNA, the CDR3 is TGCGCCAGCAGCTTGGGGGAACAGGCGAAAGGAAACACCATATATTTT. Its translation: CASSLGEQAKGNTIYF.

This CDR3 is CAISGQLGADSPLHF. CDR3 in DNA: TGTGCCATCAGTGGGCAGTTGGGGGCCGATTCACCCCTCCACTTT. J is TRBJ1-6 and V is TRBV10-3, with D possibly being TRBD1 (6 bases). V was pared by 4 bases and J by 8 bases, with 15 bases between. Germline V gives CDR1 ENHRY, CDR2 SYGVKD. This CDR3 is 15 amino acids long.

The chain has TRBV5-1 and TRBJ2-7, with D tentatively TRBD2 (6 bases). V lost 5 bases to trimming and J lost 5 bases, with 20 bases between them. CDR1 is SGHRS and CDR2 is YFSETQ in the germline V gene. The CDR3 length is 15 residues. The CDR3 nucleotides read TGCGCCAGCAGGATGACAGCGGGTTCGATCAACGAGCAGTACTTC. Amino acids: CASRMTAGSINEQYF.

The chain has TRBV25-1 and TRBJ1-1, with a tentative D call TRBD1 (5 bases). Germline values: CDR1 MGHDK, CDR2 SYGVNS. The ends were cut back, 1 base at V and 7 bases at J, with 10 bases in the middle. This CDR3 contains 13 residues. The CDR3 DNA is TGTGCCAGCAGTGAATTGAGGACAAGTGAAGCTTTCTTT. It yields the protein CASSELRTSEAFF.

This sequence joins TRBV27 and TRBJ1-1, with TRBD1 matching 9 bases. J was trimmed by 1 base and V by 5 bases; bases with no gene match: 5. CDR1 is MNHEY and CDR2 is SMNVEV in the germline V gene (reference sequence). The CDR3 covers 15 residues. The CDR3 nucleotides are TGTGCCAGCAGTATCCCGGGACAGGGGAACACTGAAGCTTTCTTT. Translation gives CASSIPGQGNTEAFF.

The CDR3, as DNA: TGTGCCAGCAGAGGCTCGGGGGGCTACACCTTC. This codes for CASRGSGGYTF. The chain combines TRBV2 with TRBJ1-2; D is unresolved. The CDR3 has 11 amino acids. The germline V and J ends were trimmed by 6 bases and 8 bases, with 10 bases remaining between them. CDR1 SNHLY and CDR2 FYNNEI come from the germline V gene.

The chain is built from TRBV10-1 and TRBJ2-1; D gene unclear. This CDR3 comprises 16 residues. Germline assignment: CDR1 WNHNN and CDR2 SYGVQD (reference sequence). V was pared by 3 bases and J by 3 bases, with 15 bases between. CDR3 nucleotide sequence: TGCGCCAGCAGTGATAATAGCCCTCGCGACTACAATGAGCAGTTCTTC. This translates into CASSDNSPRDYNEQFF.

As regards this clone: Within the sample, other DNA sequences also encode this same CDR3. This chain uses TRBV27 with TRBJ2-3, with no clear D. This CDR3 is 14 amino acids long. Trimming stripped 2 bases from V and 2 bases from J, with 8 bases between. Germline values: CDR1 MNHEY, CDR2 SMNVEV (reference sequence). CDR3 residues: CASSLGLDTDTQYF. The CDR3 coding sequence is TGTGCCAGCAGTTTAGGTCTTGACACAGATACGCAGTATTTT.

This clone is a singleton in its sample. This rearrangement joins TRBV4-1 to TRBJ2-6; D not resolved. The germline CDR1 and CDR2 sequences are MGHRA and YSYEKL. This CDR3 spans 16 amino acids. V lost 0 bases and J 3 bases, leaving 9 bases between the germline ends. This CDR3 is CASSQDWNDGANVLTF. CDR3 DNA sequence: TGCGCCAGCAGCCAAGATTGGAATGATGGGGCCAACGTCCTGACTTTC.

The chain combines TRBV7-2 with TRBJ1-6; no clear D. Germline CDR1 reads SGHTA; CDR2 reads FQGNSA. V lost 1 base, J lost 10 bases, and 14 bases lay in between. The CDR3 is 15 amino acids. CDR3 DNA: TGTGCCAGCAGCTTAGGGTTGGGTCTCGGGTCACCCCTCCACTTT. This sequence encodes CASSLGLGLGSPLHF.

There are a few counts of this clone. The chain carries TRBV7-9 and TRBJ1-2; D uncertain. With 5 bases removed from V and 10 bases from J, the gap between germline ends came to 8 bases. The CDR3 contains 10 residues. Looked up from germline, CDR1 is SEHNR and CDR2 is FQNEAQ (reference sequence). CDR3 in DNA: TGTGCCAGCAGCGCTATATTCTACACCTTC. Residues: CASSAIFYTF.

The genes are TRBV28 and TRBJ2-3; 11 nucleotides match TRBD2. CDR1 MDHEN and CDR2 SYDVKM come from the germline V gene. The CDR3 spans 16 residues. Losses at the gene ends were 4 bases for V and 3 bases for J; bases not matched to a gene: 6. CDR3 in amino acids: CASSSTSGGGTDTQYF. The CDR3 DNA sequence: TGTGCCAGCAGTTCTACTAGCGGGGGAGGTACAGATACGCAGTATTTT.

The rearrangement joins TRBV9 to TRBJ1-2; D is possibly TRBD1 (6 bases). CDR1 SGDLS and CDR2 YYNGEE come from the germline V gene. V was clipped by 4 bases and J by 8 bases, with 15 bases between them. CDR3 length: 13 amino acids. CDR3 sequence reads: CASSPRGAGGYTF. The CDR3, as DNA: TGTGCCAGCAGCCCCCGGGGGGCGGGGGGCTACACCTTC.

The chain combines TRBV10-3 with TRBJ1-3, with a tentative D call TRBD1 (5 bases). The V end was cut by 4 bases, the J end by 0 bases, with 10 bases between. Germline loops: CDR1 ENHRY, CDR2 SYGVKD. The length of the CDR3 is 15 residues. CDR3 amino acids: CAISVRGGSGNTIYF. The CDR3 bases are TGTGCCATCAGTGTGCGGGGGGGCTCTGGAAACACCATATATTTT.

This rearrangement joins TRBV28 to TRBJ2-3, with 9 nucleotides matching TRBD2. V was pared by 6 bases and J by 2 bases, with 12 bases of the junction left unmatched. CDR1 and CDR2 from the germline V gene are MDHEN and SYDVKM. This CDR3 has 17 amino acids. CDR3 nucleotides: TGTGCCAGCAGCCGAAGACGGACTAGCGTTATCACAGATACGCAGTATTTT. It specifies CASSRRRTSVITDTQYF. Supplemented by reference TRBV28 and TRBJ2-3, the full variable domain reads DVKVTQSSRYLVKRTGEKVFLECVQDMDHENMFWYRQDPGLGLRLIYFSYDVKMKEKGDIPEGYSVSREKKERFSLILESASTNQTSMYLCASSRRRTSVITDTQYFGPGTRLTVL.

This sequence joins TRBV12-1 and TRBJ2-3; the table's D call TRBD2 went unverified against the DNA. TRBV12-1 counts as a pseudogene. CDR3 size: 18 residues. The chain's CDR3 is CASSPSNKRGGRTDTQYF. In DNA, the CDR3 is TGTGCCAGCAGCCCTTCCAACAAGCGGGGGGGTAGGACAGATACGCAGTATTTT.

A remark on this clone: The germline gene is not matched at one end of the junction; a read error may be the cause. The same CDR3 also results from other DNA sequences found in this sample. The rearrangement links TRBV5-4 to TRBJ1-1; possibly TRBD1 for D (6 bases). Germline assignment: CDR1 SGHNT and CDR2 YYREEE (reference sequence). The CDR3 runs 12 residues. This chain's CDR3 is CASSSGGPEAFF. The CDR3 DNA is TGTGCCAGCAGCAGTGGGGGGCCTGAGGCTTTCTTT. Together with reference TRBV5-4 and TRBJ1-1, the CDR3 gives the full variable domain: ETGVTQSPTHLIKTRGQQVTLRCSSQSGHNTVSWYQQALGQGPQFIFQYYREEENGRGNFPPRFSGLQFPNYSSELNVNALELDDSALYLCASSSGGPEAFFGQGTRLTVV.

The gene calls are TRBV4-2 and TRBJ1-2; no firm D call. V was cut by 0 bases and J by 0 bases, with 17 bases left in between. The length of the CDR3 is 18 residues. Germline CDR1 is LGHNA and CDR2 is YNFKEQ. CDR3 bases: TGTGCCAGCAGCCAAGATGAGGGCATCGCCAACTCTAACTATGGCTACACCTTC. Translation: CASSQDEGIANSNYGYTF.